A single sample gave rise to the 5 T cell receptor beta chains below, sequenced in a study of control samples from healthy donors and cancer patients (TCRdb year 2020). Libraries were made using the immunoSEQ multiplex PCR assay. Not all clones reach the TCRdb copy of this immuneACCESS table, which keeps in-frame sequences only. Checked studies attribute under half of the gap to unresolved V genes and leave the rest unexplained. The sample includes hundreds of thousands of clones, with 90% observed a single time. The top ten hold around 6.5% of the sample. The material sequenced was PBMCs. These receptors all stem from a middle-aged man with head and neck cancer.

V and J are TRBV21-1 and TRBJ1-2. TRBV21-1 is noted as a pseudogene. This CDR3 region has 15 residues. CDR3: CASTISRDPTRGYTF. In DNA, the CDR3 is TGTGCCAGCACCATAAGCCGGGACCCCACCCGGGGCTACACCTTC.

V usage is TRBV27 and J usage is TRBJ1-1, with D possibly being TRBD1 (5 bases). The CDR3 runs 16 residues. Germline V gene sequence: CDR1 MNHEY, CDR2 SMNVEV (reference sequence). The V and J ends lost 5 bases and 5 bases respectively, with 21 bases between them. In nucleotides, the CDR3 is TGTGCCAGCAGTCTCTCCCCAAGCCCTGGGGGTACTGAAGCTTTCTTT. Translated, it gives CASSLSPSPGGTEAFF.

The J gene is TRBJ2-3, the V gene TRBV21-1; the D call TRBD2 from the table was never checked on the DNA. TRBV21-1 counts as a pseudogene. This CDR3 region has 13 residues. The CDR3 protein is CASSKERLHTQYF. The DNA of the CDR3 is TGTGCCAGCAGCAAAGAGAGGTTACATACGCAGTATTTT.

The rearrangement links TRBV19 to TRBJ1-2; 9 bases map to TRBD1. The CDR3 is 16 residues long. CDR1 is LNHDA, CDR2 SQIVND, per germline (reference sequence). V dropped 2 bases and J dropped 4; count of bases not matched to a gene: 8. CDR3 protein: CASSIPPGQGFYGYTF. The DNA for the CDR3 is TGTGCCAGTAGTATACCACCGGGACAGGGTTTCTATGGCTACACCTTC.

The chain carries TRBV7-2 and TRBJ1-6; 10 bases map to TRBD1. V dropped 2 bases and J dropped 4; count of bases not matched to a gene: 2. The CDR3 is made up of 16 amino acids. CDR1 and CDR2 from the germline V gene are SGHTA and FQGNSA. The CDR3 protein is CASSLPGQGYNSPLHF. The DNA of the CDR3 is TGTGCCAGCAGCTTACCGGGACAGGGGTATAATTCACCCCTCCACTTT.